The clone carrying this TCR beta chain was seen many times. TCRdb reprocessed the multiplex PCR reads with MiXCR, giving one entry per CDR3 protein. The sample records just under 65,000 distinct CDR3 sequences, approximately 62% being singletons. This record comes from a study of breast tumors, draining lymph nodes, adjacent tissues. The germline V and J ends were trimmed by 0 bases and 9 bases, with 10 bases remaining between them. Germline CDR1 MNHNY, CDR2 SVGAGI (reference sequence). This CDR3 region has 13 residues. The rearrangement joins TRBV6-6 to TRBJ2-3; TRBD2 might be the D (6 bases). The sequenced sample was breast tumor tissue. This TCR came from a female donor with breast cancer. Some clones in this sample may be carry-over from other donors' samples. Here the CDR3 reads CASSYSRAGTQYF. CDR3 nucleotides: TGTGCCAGCAGTTACTCCCGGGCGGGGACGCAGTATTTT.